The 4 T cell receptor beta chains reported below all come from one sample, sequenced in a study of OX40 agonist ivuxolimab in advanced cancers. Generated by immunoSEQ multiplex PCR, the TCRdb table keeps only in-frame clones and is missing some. The table lists 65,000 to 95,000 clones, 80% to 95% of them singletons. Sequencing was performed on CD4+ or CD8+ T cells sorted from blood, taken in a trial of the OX40 agonist ivuxolimab. The receptors were gathered from an adult with an advanced solid tumor such as melanoma, head and neck, liver or kidney cancer.

Worth noting for this clone: Different DNA sequences within this sample yield the same CDR3. The chain has TRBV19 and TRBJ1-2, with a possible D match to TRBD1 (5 bases). The germline V gene encodes CDR1 LNHDA and CDR2 SQIVND (reference sequence). V was trimmed by 6 bases and J by 8 bases, leaving 19 bases between them. The CDR3 is 14 residues long. For the CDR3, the DNA is TGTGCCAGTAGCCCCGGGACCCCTCCGGTGGGCTACACCTTC. Protein: CASSPGTPPVGYTF.

J is TRBJ1-5 and V is TRBV6-1, with a weak D call TRBD1 (6 bases). The length of the CDR3 is 13 residues. V was pared by 9 bases and J by 4 bases, with 13 bases between. Looked up from germline, CDR1 is MNHNS and CDR2 is SASEGT. CDR3 DNA: TGTGCCAGTCGGACAGTTGGAAATCAGCCCCAGCATTTT. Its protein product is CASRTVGNQPQHF.

This CDR3 reads CASSGERGANYGYTF. The CDR3, as DNA: TGTGCCAGCAGTGGGGAAAGAGGGGCAAACTATGGCTACACCTTC. The V call is TRBV2, the J call TRBJ1-2; D perhaps matches TRBD1 (5 bases). Trimming took 4 bases from V and 2 from J, leaving 14 bases between them. Germline V CDR1 and CDR2: SNHLY, FYNNEI. The CDR3 totals 15 residues.

The gene calls are TRBV21-1 and TRBJ1-5. TRBV21-1 is marked as a pseudogene. The CDR3 contains 14 residues. CDR3: CPIGGRYSNQPQHF. The DNA for the CDR3 is TGTCCCATTGGGGGGAGATATAGCAATCAGCCCCAGCATTTT.